The following is a TCR beta chain sequence with its context. The sample originates from a study of blood T cell repertoires in COVID-19. Study-wide background: The United States, Italy and Spain were the sources of the acute and convalescent COVID-19 samples. The analysed material was cDNA or gDNA that came from T cells, B-cell-depleted T cells, or PBMCs.

Libraries were prepared by immunoSEQ multiplex PCR; TCRdb keeps only in-frame clonotypes and omits some of them. The repertoire holds approximately 180,000 clones, with 70% to 90% as singletons. The CDR3 sequence is 13 residues long. V lost 10 bases to trimming and J lost 3 bases; unmatched junction nucleotides: 4. This chain links TRBV12-3 or TRBV12-4 with TRBJ1-5; 9 bases line up with TRBD1. What was sequenced was peripheral blood. The source of this sequence is a man aged 55 to 70 with acute or convalescent COVID-19. The CDR3 protein is CAIRQGVNQPQHF. The CDR3 nucleotides read TGTGCCATCCGACAGGGGGTCAATCAGCCCCAGCATTTT.